This T cell receptor beta chain was profiled in a study of human T cells and chemical hapten exposure. The time point here: pre-sensitization, week 0. Treatment denoted: therapeutic diphenylcyclopropenone sensitization with weekly scalp DPC. The CDR3 has 14 amino acids. Germline CDR1 and CDR2: SNHLY and FYNNEI. Trimming pared 2 bases from V and 2 bases from J, leaving 7 bases between. TCRdb analysed the RACE reads with MiXCR anew, one entry per CDR3 protein. The sample includes 180,000 or so distinct CDR3 sequences, about 31% of them seen just once. This clonotype was seen only a few times. The V call is TRBV2, the J call TRBJ2-1; no firm D call. Sequencing used whole blood, obtained in connection with sensitization to the hapten diphenylcyclopropenone (DPC). The TCR originated in a woman aged 30 to 39 with alopecia areata. Some clones in this sample may be carry-over from other donors' samples. The CDR3 sequence: CASSESSAYNEQFF. The DNA for the CDR3 is TGTGCCAGCAGTGAATCTTCGGCCTACAATGAGCAGTTCTTC. Combining the CDR3 with reference TRBV2 and TRBJ2-1 gives the whole variable domain EPEVTQTPSHQVTQMGQEVILRCVPISNHLYFYWYRQILGQKVEFLVSFYNNEISEKSEIFDDQFSVERPDGSNFTLKIRSTKLEDSAMYFCASSESSAYNEQFFGPGTRLTVL.